Listed below are T cell receptor beta chains from one sample, sequenced in a study of T cells in Graves' hyperthyroidism and ophthalmopathy. Each CDR3 protein is one row after TCRdb ran MiXCR on the multiplex PCR reads. The sample yields roughly 380,000 distinct CDR3 sequences, about 14% seen once. Sequences were obtained from blood. Receptor source: a woman aged 55 to 70 with Graves' hyperthyroidism. Both conserved end residues are part of each CDR3. Each record gives: J gene, D gene, clone size, V gene, CDR3 protein, CDR3 DNA. The D gene is left open where the match is weak. Rows may omit the clone size; those that give it use once, few, many or a size class.

j_call: TRBJ2-3
d_call: TRBD2
clone_size: -
v_call: TRBV20-1
cdr3_aa: CSARDPQTSGKGGSTDTQYF
cdr3_nt: TGCAGTGCTAGAGATCCTCAGACTAGCGGGAAAGGTGGAAGCACAGATACGCAGTATTTT

j_call: TRBJ2-7
d_call: TRBD1
clone_size: many
v_call: TRBV5-1
cdr3_aa: CASSLEQGYDGEQYF
cdr3_nt: TGCGCCAGCAGCTTGGAACAGGGGTATGACGGCGAGCAGTACTTC

j_call: TRBJ1-2
d_call: -
clone_size: -
v_call: TRBV7-9
cdr3_aa: CASGEADQGTFRGYTF
cdr3_nt: TGTGCCAGCGGGGAGGCGGACCAGGGGACTTTCCGTGGCTACACCTTC

j_call: TRBJ2-7
d_call: TRBD1
clone_size: many
v_call: TRBV18
cdr3_aa: CASSPSTGTNEQYF
cdr3_nt: TGTGCCAGCTCACCGTCGACAGGGACCAACGAGCAGTACTTC

j_call: TRBJ2-7
d_call: TRBD1
clone_size: few
v_call: TRBV19
cdr3_aa: CASSIAQGAYEQYF
cdr3_nt: TGTGCCAGTAGTATAGCCCAGGGGGCGTACGAGCAGTACTTC

j_call: TRBJ1-4
d_call: -
clone_size: many
v_call: TRBV24-1
cdr3_aa: CATSDTAATEKLFF
cdr3_nt: TGTGCCACCAGTGATACCGCAGCGACCGAAAAACTGTTTTTT

j_call: TRBJ2-7
d_call: -
clone_size: many
v_call: TRBV5-6
cdr3_aa: CASSSGIRLDEQYF
cdr3_nt: TGTGCCAGCAGCTCCGGGATCAGGCTCGACGAGCAGTACTTC

j_call: TRBJ2-7
d_call: -
clone_size: many
v_call: TRBV28
cdr3_aa: CASSLPQGAEQYF
cdr3_nt: TGTGCCAGCAGTTTACCCCAGGGAGCCGAGCAGTACTTC

j_call: TRBJ1-2
d_call: TRBD1
clone_size: -
v_call: TRBV5-6
cdr3_aa: CASCFGQGVGGYTF
cdr3_nt: TGTGCCAGCTGCTTCGGACAGGGTGTTGGCGGCTACACCTTC

j_call: TRBJ1-4
d_call: -
clone_size: few
v_call: TRBV12-3/TRBV12-4
cdr3_aa: CASSRQVAGNEKLFF
cdr3_nt: TGTGCCAGCAGTAGACAGGTTGCGGGTAATGAAAAACTGTTTTTT

j_call: TRBJ2-5
d_call: -
clone_size: few
v_call: TRBV29-1
cdr3_aa: CSVDGREQETQYF
cdr3_nt: TGCAGCGTTGACGGTCGAGAGCAAGAGACCCAGTACTTC

j_call: TRBJ2-4
d_call: TRBD1
clone_size: -
v_call: TRBV6-5
cdr3_aa: CASSYLLPGDRGTKNIQYF
cdr3_nt: TGTGCCAGCAGTTACCTTCTACCTGGGGACAGGGGAACCAAAAACATTCAGTACTTC

j_call: TRBJ2-2
d_call: -
clone_size: -
v_call: TRBV20-1
cdr3_aa: CSARGRMDTGELFF
cdr3_nt: TGCAGTGCCAGGGGACGAATGGACACCGGGGAGCTGTTTTTT

j_call: TRBJ1-1
d_call: -
clone_size: many
v_call: TRBV7-9
cdr3_aa: CASSLPGTSHTEAFF
cdr3_nt: TGTGCCAGCAGCTTGCCCGGGACAAGTCACACTGAAGCTTTCTTT

j_call: TRBJ1-6
d_call: TRBD1
clone_size: many
v_call: TRBV27
cdr3_aa: CASSRDRAGSPLHF
cdr3_nt: TGTGCCAGCAGTAGGGACAGGGCCGGTTCACCCCTCCACTTT

j_call: TRBJ2-4
d_call: -
clone_size: -
v_call: TRBV4-1
cdr3_aa: CASSQEGARENNIQYF
cdr3_nt: TGCGCCAGCAGCCAAGAAGGGGCCAGGGAGAATAACATTCAGTACTTC

j_call: TRBJ2-7
d_call: -
clone_size: many
v_call: TRBV3-1
cdr3_aa: CASSQGQGAQYF
cdr3_nt: TGTGCCAGCAGCCAAGGTCAGGGCGCGCAGTACTTC

j_call: TRBJ1-2
d_call: -
clone_size: many
v_call: TRBV12-3/TRBV12-4
cdr3_aa: CASSPISPNYGYTF
cdr3_nt: TGTGCCAGCAGTCCTATATCTCCTAACTATGGCTACACCTTC

j_call: TRBJ2-1
d_call: -
clone_size: many
v_call: TRBV20-1
cdr3_aa: CSANMNSYNEQFF
cdr3_nt: TGCAGTGCTAACATGAACTCCTACAATGAGCAGTTCTTC

j_call: TRBJ1-6
d_call: -
clone_size: few
v_call: TRBV5-1
cdr3_aa: CASSLAGQVYSPLHF
cdr3_nt: TGCGCCAGCAGCTTGGCCGGGCAGGTTTATTCACCCCTCCACTTT

j_call: TRBJ1-2
d_call: TRBD1
clone_size: many
v_call: TRBV30
cdr3_aa: CAWSAAGTGRLGGYTF
cdr3_nt: TGTGCCTGGAGCGCAGCCGGGACAGGTAGATTGGGTGGCTACACCTTC

j_call: TRBJ2-7
d_call: -
clone_size: many
v_call: TRBV5-1
cdr3_aa: CASSLGGSPSYEQYF
cdr3_nt: TGCGCCAGCAGCTTGGGTGGTAGCCCATCCTACGAGCAGTACTTC

j_call: TRBJ2-2
d_call: TRBD1
clone_size: many
v_call: TRBV6-2/TRBV6-3
cdr3_aa: CASRGRDRAYTGELFF
cdr3_nt: TGTGCCAGCAGAGGCCGGGACAGGGCGTACACCGGGGAGCTGTTTTTT

j_call: TRBJ2-1
d_call: -
clone_size: once
v_call: TRBV4-1
cdr3_aa: CASSQDRGYSLGDYNEQFF
cdr3_nt: TGCGCCAGCAGCCAAGATCGAGGGTACTCGTTAGGTGACTACAATGAGCAGTTCTTC

j_call: TRBJ1-4
d_call: TRBD1
clone_size: few
v_call: TRBV5-8
cdr3_aa: CASSSGQGHEKLFF
cdr3_nt: TGTGCCAGCAGCTCGGGACAGGGCCACGAAAAACTGTTTTTT

j_call: TRBJ2-7
d_call: -
clone_size: few
v_call: TRBV19
cdr3_aa: CASSTEIQGSEQYF
cdr3_nt: TGTGCCAGTAGTACGGAGATACAGGGCAGCGAGCAGTACTTC

j_call: TRBJ2-1
d_call: -
clone_size: few
v_call: TRBV24-1
cdr3_aa: CATSDLVVNEQFF
cdr3_nt: TGTGCCACCAGTGATTTGGTGGTCAATGAGCAGTTCTTC

j_call: TRBJ1-2
d_call: TRBD1
clone_size: many
v_call: TRBV28
cdr3_aa: CASTLGSGGMSGYTF
cdr3_nt: TGTGCCAGCACCCTAGGGTCAGGGGGCATGAGTGGCTACACCTTC

j_call: TRBJ2-3
d_call: -
clone_size: many
v_call: TRBV30
cdr3_aa: CAQRGAVATDTQYF
cdr3_nt: TGTGCCCAACGGGGGGCAGTAGCGACAGATACGCAGTATTTT